This T cell receptor (beta chain) was profiled in a study of early T cells in non-severe SARS-CoV-2 infection. Across the whole study: The chains were unpaired, and the sequenced material was bulk RNA from unsorted whole blood.

Findings and caveats of the study: Database matching using VDJdb favored anti-spike CD8 responses, with private and CD4 specificities left missing.

Unique molecular identifiers were added to individual cDNA molecules. TCRdb reprocessed the 5' RACE reads via MiXCR and lists one record per CDR3 protein. The table shows around 81,000 distinct CDR3 sequences, with 11% to 15% occurring only once. Worth noting for this clonotype: Its antigen remains unidentified.

CDR1 is SGHTA, CDR2 FQGNSA, per germline. The junction had 7 bases not matched to a gene; V was cut back by 0 bases and J by 12 bases. This CDR3 has 14 amino acids. The receptor's source is an adult who was a healthcare worker with PCR-confirmed SARS-CoV-2 infection or an uninfected control (not recorded which). This rearrangement joins TRBV7-2 to TRBJ2-3, with 9 bases lining up with TRBD2. Sequencing was carried out using whole blood. CDR3 sequence reads: CASSLAPGLASQYF. CDR3 DNA sequence: TGTGCCAGCAGCTTAGCGCCGGGACTAGCTTCCCAGTATTTT. The whole variable domain, filled in from reference TRBV7-2 and TRBJ2-3, reads GAGVSQSPSNKVTEKGKDVELRCDPISGHTALYWYRQSLGQGLEFLIYFQGNSAPDKSGLPSDRFSAERTGGSVSTLTIQRTQQEDSAVYLCASSLAPGLASQYFGPGTRLTVL.